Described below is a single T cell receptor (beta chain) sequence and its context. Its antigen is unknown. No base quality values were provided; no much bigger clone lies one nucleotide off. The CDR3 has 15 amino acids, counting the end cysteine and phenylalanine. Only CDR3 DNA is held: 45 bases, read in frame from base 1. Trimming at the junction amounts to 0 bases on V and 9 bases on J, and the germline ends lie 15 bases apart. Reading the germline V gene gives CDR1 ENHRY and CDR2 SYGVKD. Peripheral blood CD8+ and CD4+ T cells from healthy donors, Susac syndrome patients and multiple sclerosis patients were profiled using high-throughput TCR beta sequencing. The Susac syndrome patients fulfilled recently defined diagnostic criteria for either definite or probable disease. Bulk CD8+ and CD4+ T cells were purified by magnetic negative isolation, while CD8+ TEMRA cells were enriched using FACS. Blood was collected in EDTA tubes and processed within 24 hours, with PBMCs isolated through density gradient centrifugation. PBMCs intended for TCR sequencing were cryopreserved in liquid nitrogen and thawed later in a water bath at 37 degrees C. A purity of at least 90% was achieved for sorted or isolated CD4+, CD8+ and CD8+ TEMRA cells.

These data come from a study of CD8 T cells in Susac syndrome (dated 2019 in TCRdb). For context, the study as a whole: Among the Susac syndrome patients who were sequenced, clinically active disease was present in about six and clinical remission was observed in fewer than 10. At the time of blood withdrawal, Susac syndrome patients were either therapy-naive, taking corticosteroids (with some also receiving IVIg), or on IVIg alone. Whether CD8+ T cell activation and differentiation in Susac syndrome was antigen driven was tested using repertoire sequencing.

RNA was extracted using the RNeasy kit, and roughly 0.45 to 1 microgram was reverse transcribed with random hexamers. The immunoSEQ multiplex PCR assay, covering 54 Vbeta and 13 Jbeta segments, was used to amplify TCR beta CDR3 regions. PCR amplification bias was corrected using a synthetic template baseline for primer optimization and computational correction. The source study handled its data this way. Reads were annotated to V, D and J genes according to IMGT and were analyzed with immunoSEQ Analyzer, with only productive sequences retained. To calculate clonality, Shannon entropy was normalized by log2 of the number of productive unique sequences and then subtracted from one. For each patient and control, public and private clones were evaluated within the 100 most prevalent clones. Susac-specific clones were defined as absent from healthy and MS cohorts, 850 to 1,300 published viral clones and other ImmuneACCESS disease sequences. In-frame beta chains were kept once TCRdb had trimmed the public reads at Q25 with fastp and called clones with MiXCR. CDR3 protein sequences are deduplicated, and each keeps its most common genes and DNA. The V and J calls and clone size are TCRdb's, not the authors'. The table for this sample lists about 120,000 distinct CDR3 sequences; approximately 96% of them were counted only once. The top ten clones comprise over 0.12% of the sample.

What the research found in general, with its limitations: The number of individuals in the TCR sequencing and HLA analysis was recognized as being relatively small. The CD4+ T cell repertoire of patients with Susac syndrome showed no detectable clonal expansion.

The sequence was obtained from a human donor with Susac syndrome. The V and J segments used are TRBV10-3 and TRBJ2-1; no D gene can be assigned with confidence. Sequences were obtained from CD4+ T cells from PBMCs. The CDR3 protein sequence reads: CAISESTNRLSEQFF. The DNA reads TGTGCCATCAGTGAGTCTACAAATCGTTTGAGTGAGCAGTTCTTC.